This TCR beta chain was recorded in a study of T cells after yellow fever vaccination. TCRdb independently ran MiXCR on the 5' RACE reads; one entry per CDR3 protein. This table has about 310,000 distinct CDR3 sequences, more than 3% appearing once. V was pared by 6 bases and J by 3 bases, with 7 bases of the junction left unmatched. CDR1 is SQVTM and CDR2 is ANQGSEA in the germline V gene. The CDR3 consists of 14 residues. The chain links TRBV29-1 to TRBJ2-3; the match to TRBD1 covers 9 bases. This sequence was found in a man aged 18 to 30 who received the YFV17D yellow fever vaccine. The sample in question was PBMCs, obtained on the day of the yellow fever booster vaccination. The CDR3 protein is CSVMGTGRTDTQYF. CDR3 coding DNA: TGCAGCGTCATGGGGACAGGGAGGACAGATACGCAGTATTTT.